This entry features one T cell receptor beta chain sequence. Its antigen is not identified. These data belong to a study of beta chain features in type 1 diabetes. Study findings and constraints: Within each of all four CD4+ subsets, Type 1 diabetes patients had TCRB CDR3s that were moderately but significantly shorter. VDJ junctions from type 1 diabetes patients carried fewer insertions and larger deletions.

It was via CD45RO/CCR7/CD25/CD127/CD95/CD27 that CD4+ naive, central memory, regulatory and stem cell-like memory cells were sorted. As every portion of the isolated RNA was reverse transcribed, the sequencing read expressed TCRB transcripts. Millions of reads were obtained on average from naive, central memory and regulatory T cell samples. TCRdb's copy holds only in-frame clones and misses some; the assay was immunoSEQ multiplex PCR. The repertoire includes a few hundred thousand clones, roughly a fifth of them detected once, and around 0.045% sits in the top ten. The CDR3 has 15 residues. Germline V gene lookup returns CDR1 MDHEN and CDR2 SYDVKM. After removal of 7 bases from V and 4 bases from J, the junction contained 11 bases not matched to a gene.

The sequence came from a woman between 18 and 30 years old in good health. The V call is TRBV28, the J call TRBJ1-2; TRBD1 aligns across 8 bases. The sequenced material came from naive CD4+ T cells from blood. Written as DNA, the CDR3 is TGTGCCAGCACTGCAGGACAGGGTTTAGGCTATGGCTACACCTTC. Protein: CASTAGQGLGYGYTF.